Given below is one T cell receptor (beta chain) in context. One junction end disagrees with the germline gene, perhaps due to a read error. The sample is drawn from a study of cytomegalovirus exposure and HLA in healthy donors. PCR employed 60 Vbeta and 13 Jbeta primers. The table came from immunoSEQ multiplex PCR; TCRdb's copy has only in-frame clones and leaves some out. The table lists about 190,000 clones, around 75% of them singletons, with more than 1.5% in the top ten. This sequence originates from a woman between 50 and 59 years old in good health and CMV-seronegative. The sample taken for sequencing was PBMCs.

DNA for the CDR3: TGTTCCAGCAGCTTATCCCCCGGGACTAGCCGCACAGATACGCAGTATTTT. It codes for CSSSLSPGTSRTDTQYF. The chain is built from TRBV7-9 and TRBJ2-3, with 9 nucleotides matching TRBD2. Germline assignment: CDR1 SEHNR and CDR2 FQNEAQ (reference sequence). The CDR3 totals 17 residues.